The 20 T cell receptor beta chains below come from one sample, sequenced in a study of CD4 T cells in relation to SARS-CoV-2 and coronaviruses (dated by TCRdb to the early 2020s). CD4+ T cells from unexposed donors were collected before the COVID-19 pandemic (2011-2018). The library relied on the immunoSEQ multiplex PCR assay. TCRdb obtained this table from immuneACCESS and retained in-frame rearrangements with V and J assigned. These tables miss some clones; where compared with another copy, unresolved V genes account for less than half of the shortfall, and the remainder is unexplained. Here the sample has about 60,000 clones; 94% occur a single time. The top ten clonotypes cover about 0.14% of the sample. The sample was naive CD4+ T cells from PBMCs. The sample's cell subset or site label is to be understood as: naive CD4+ T cells isolated by negative enrichment. The receptors here all came from a human donor in good health.

The CDR3 is CASSQDEAAAGISDTQYF. In DNA form, the CDR3 reads TGTGCCAGCAGCCAAGATGAAGCTGCAGCGGGAATCTCAGATACGCAGTATTTT. V usage is TRBV4-2 and J usage is TRBJ2-3, with 7 bases lining up with TRBD2. J was trimmed by 4 bases and V by 0 bases; bases with no gene match: 13. The length of the CDR3 is 18 residues. Germline V CDR1 and CDR2: LGHNA, YNFKEQ.

This chain joins TRBV7-9 and TRBJ2-2, with D possibly being TRBD2 (5 bases). The CDR3 sequence is 16 residues long. The ends were cut back, 1 base at V and 4 bases at J, with 13 bases in the middle. The germline gives CDR1 SEHNR, CDR2 FQNEAQ (reference sequence). The CDR3 DNA reads TGTGCCAGCAGCTTAGATGGTCGAGGGAGCACCGGGGAGCTGTTTTTT. This gives the protein CASSLDGRGSTGELFF.

V is TRBV5-6 and J is TRBJ2-3; 10 bases align to TRBD2. With 4 bases clipped from V and 2 bases from J, the junction kept 7 bases outside the gene matches. CDR1 and CDR2 from the germline V gene are SGHDT and YYEEEE. The length of the CDR3 is 16 residues. CDR3 sequence: CASSPESGRVTDTQYF. DNA of the CDR3: TGTGCCAGCAGCCCCGAGAGCGGGAGGGTCACAGATACGCAGTATTTT.

This chain joins TRBV6-5 and TRBJ2-1; D perhaps matches TRBD2 (6 bases). The CDR3 has 14 residues. The germline V gene has CDR1 MNHEY and CDR2 SVGAGI. Trimming took 10 bases from V and 2 from J, leaving 15 bases between them. As DNA, the CDR3 is TGTGCCACCCAGCGGGCGTGGGCCTACAATGAGCAGTTCTTC. Protein product: CATQRAWAYNEQFF.

This rearrangement joins TRBV5-1 to TRBJ2-7, with D possibly matching TRBD1 (6 bases). Trimming removed 4 bases from V and 2 bases from J, with 19 bases in between. This CDR3 region has 16 residues. Germline V CDR1 and CDR2: SGHRS, YFSETQ. CDR3 nucleotide sequence: TGCGCCAGCAGCGAAACGACGGACAGCTTTACCTACGAGCAGTACTTC. Protein sequence: CASSETTDSFTYEQYF.

The chain joins TRBV7-9 to TRBJ2-1; D could derive from TRBD1 or TRBD2 (6 bases each). The CDR3 loop spans 15 amino acids. Trimming took 5 bases from V and 6 from J, leaving 17 bases between them. Germline V lookup: CDR1 SEHNR, CDR2 FQNEAQ (reference sequence). The CDR3 DNA is TGTGCCAGCAGCAACCCCGGGGGCAGGGTCAATGAGCAGTTCTTC. Protein: CASSNPGGRVNEQFF.

V gene TRBV19 combines with J gene TRBJ2-1; 16 bases fit TRBD2. V lost 6 bases and J lost 13; bases outside the gene matches: 6. The length of the CDR3 is 14 residues. Looked up from germline, CDR1 is LNHDA and CDR2 is SQIVND (reference sequence). The CDR3 nucleotides are TGTGCCAGTAGATCGGGACTAGCGGGAGGGGACCAGTTCTTC. It is translated as CASRSGLAGGDQFF. Complete variable domain (other parts from reference TRBV19 and TRBJ2-1): DGGITQSPKYLFRKEGQNVTLSCEQNLNHDAMYWYRQDPGQGLRLIYYSQIVNDFQKGDIAEGYSVSREKKESFPLTVTSAQKNPTAFYLCASRSGLAGGDQFFGPGTRLTVL.

The chain is built from TRBV24-1 and TRBJ2-2; a possible D gene is TRBD1 (6 bases). The CDR3 is made up of 15 amino acids. Germline CDR1 reads KGHDR; CDR2 reads SFDVKD. Trimming shortened V by 8 bases and J by 5 bases, and 17 bases separated the two germline ends. The chain's CDR3 is CATKQGVHRTGELFF. For the CDR3, the DNA is TGTGCCACCAAACAGGGAGTTCATCGGACCGGGGAGCTGTTTTTT.

The chain joins TRBV19 to TRBJ2-2; D is tentatively TRBD1 or TRBD2 (5 bases each). This CDR3 has 15 amino acids. Germline assignment: CDR1 LNHDA and CDR2 SQIVND (reference sequence). Between the trimmed V and J ends, which lost 1 base and 6 bases, there was a span of 12 bases. The CDR3 sequence is CASSIAGTPPGELFF. The CDR3 nucleotides are TGTGCCAGTAGTATAGCGGGGACCCCGCCCGGGGAGCTGTTTTTT.

The V call is TRBV28, the J call TRBJ1-1; D may be TRBD1 (5 bases). The CDR3 covers 15 residues. CDR1 and CDR2 from the germline V gene are MDHEN and SYDVKM. Trimming cost V 8 bases and J 3 bases, with 19 bases left between them. CDR3 bases: TGTGCCAGCTCCACTTCGGACAACCGATACACTGAAGCTTTCTTT. Its translation: CASSTSDNRYTEAFF.

CDR3 sequence reads: CASRAGLRETQYF. The CDR3 region has the DNA TGTGCCAGCAGAGCAGGGCTGCGAGAGACCCAGTACTTC. This chain connects TRBV5-5 to TRBJ2-5; TRBD1 is a possible D gene (5 bases). The ends were cut back, 5 bases at V and 4 bases at J, with 12 bases in the middle. This CDR3 has 13 residues. Germline V gene sequence: CDR1 SGHKS, CDR2 YYEKEE (reference sequence).

V usage is TRBV7-9 and J usage is TRBJ2-2; tentatively, D is TRBD1 (6 bases). Trimming cost V 1 base and J 4 bases, with 13 bases left between them. Germline V lookup: CDR1 SEHNR, CDR2 FQNEAQ (reference sequence). The CDR3 totals 16 residues. The CDR3 DNA sequence: TGTGCCAGCAGCTTAGGGCACAGGGCCGGCACCGGGGAGCTGTTTTTT. This translates into CASSLGHRAGTGELFF.

The chain links TRBV9 to TRBJ1-1, with D possibly matching TRBD1 (6 bases). This CDR3 is 14 amino acids long. The germline V gene encodes CDR1 SGDLS and CDR2 YYNGEE. Trimming shortened V by 0 bases and J by 2 bases, and 8 bases separated the two germline ends. The CDR3 DNA follows: TGTGCCAGCAGCGTAGGGACAGCTAACACTGAAGCTTTCTTT. Translated, it gives CASSVGTANTEAFF. Filled out from reference TRBV9 and TRBJ1-1, the complete variable domain reads DSGVTQTPKHLITATGQRVTLRCSPRSGDLSVYWYQQSLDQGLQFLIQYYNGEERAKGNILERFSAQQFPDLHSELNLSSLELGDSALYFCASSVGTANTEAFFGQGTRLTVV.

This clone was seen a single time. V and J are TRBV5-1 and TRBJ2-7; a possible D gene is TRBD2 (6 bases). The CDR3 is made up of 12 amino acids. V was trimmed by 7 bases and J by 5 bases, leaving 13 bases between them. Germline CDR1 reads SGHRS; CDR2 reads YFSETQ. The CDR3: CASSAGGHEQYF. The CDR3 DNA reads TGCGCCAGCTCGGCCGGGGGTCACGAGCAGTACTTC.

The count of this clone is one. This rearrangement joins TRBV18 to TRBJ2-5; 9 nucleotides agree with TRBD1. The CDR3 totals 15 residues. Germline V gene sequence: CDR1 KGHSH, CDR2 LQKENI. V lost 3 bases and J lost 13; bases outside the gene matches: 15. Here the CDR3 DNA reads TGTGCCAGCTCACCCCTCACAGGGGGCGCCTTTCCGCCGTACTTC. Translating gives CASSPLTGGAFPPYF.

The chain has TRBV18 and TRBJ2-7; D is perhaps TRBD1 (6 bases). CDR3 length: 11 residues. Trimming stripped 6 bases from V and 7 bases from J, with 10 bases between. CDR1 and CDR2 (germline): KGHSH, LQKENI. In DNA form, the CDR3 reads TGTGCCAGCTCGCCAGGGGAAGAGCAGTACTTC. As protein: CASSPGEEQYF. Supplemented by reference TRBV18 and TRBJ2-7, the full variable domain reads NAGVMQNPRHLVRRRGQEARLRCSPMKGHSHVYWYRQLPEEGLKFMVYLQKENIIDESGMPKERFSAEFPKEGPSILRIQQVVRGDSAAYFCASSPGEEQYFGPGTRLTVT.

The chain combines TRBV28 with TRBJ2-7; 7 bases align to TRBD2. The CDR3 has 15 residues. V shed 5 bases, J shed 2 bases, and the junction held 9 bases outside the gene matches. Germline-derived CDR1 and CDR2 are MDHEN and SYDVKM. The CDR3 here is CASSLGLDQAYEQYF. CDR3 nucleotides: TGTGCCAGCAGTCTAGGACTAGACCAAGCCTACGAGCAGTACTTC.

This chain uses TRBV12-3 or TRBV12-4 with TRBJ2-7; no firm D call. The CDR3 consists of 13 residues. V lost 3 bases, J lost 0 bases, and 6 bases lay in between. CDR3 loop: CASSFADSYEQYF. The CDR3 DNA reads TGTGCCAGCAGTTTCGCGGACTCCTACGAGCAGTACTTC.

The chain uses TRBV5-1 and TRBJ2-5; TRBD2 matches 7 bases. Germline values: CDR1 SGHRS, CDR2 YFSETQ. The V gene end was trimmed by 5 bases and the J gene end by 3 bases; junction bases not matched to a gene: 4. CDR3 length: 13 residues. This chain's CDR3 is CASRLGTKETQYF. In DNA form, the CDR3 reads TGCGCCAGCAGGTTAGGGACTAAAGAGACCCAGTACTTC.

The chain joins TRBV7-6 to TRBJ2-1; weak D call: TRBD1 (6 bases). Germline lookup yields CDR1 SGHVS and CDR2 FNYEAQ. The CDR3 sequence is 16 residues long. Trimming cost V 2 bases and J 3 bases, with 14 bases left between them. In nucleotides, the CDR3 is TGTGCCAGCAGCTTATATAACAGGGCCCTCTACAATGAGCAGTTCTTC. It yields the protein CASSLYNRALYNEQFF.